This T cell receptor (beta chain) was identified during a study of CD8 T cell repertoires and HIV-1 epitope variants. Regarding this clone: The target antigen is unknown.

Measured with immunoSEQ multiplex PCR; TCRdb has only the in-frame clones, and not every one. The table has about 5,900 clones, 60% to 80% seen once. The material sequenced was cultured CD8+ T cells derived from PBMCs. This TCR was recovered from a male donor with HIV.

DNA of the CDR3: TGTGCCAGCTCCCGCCCTGAGCGGGATAGCACAGATACGCAGTATTTT. Translated, it gives CASSRPERDSTDTQYF. The V and J genes are TRBV18 and TRBJ2-3, with 7 bases that match TRBD2. The germline V gene encodes CDR1 KGHSH and CDR2 LQKENI. With V trimmed by 6 bases and J by 0 bases, 9 bases remained unmatched. This CDR3 is 16 amino acids long.